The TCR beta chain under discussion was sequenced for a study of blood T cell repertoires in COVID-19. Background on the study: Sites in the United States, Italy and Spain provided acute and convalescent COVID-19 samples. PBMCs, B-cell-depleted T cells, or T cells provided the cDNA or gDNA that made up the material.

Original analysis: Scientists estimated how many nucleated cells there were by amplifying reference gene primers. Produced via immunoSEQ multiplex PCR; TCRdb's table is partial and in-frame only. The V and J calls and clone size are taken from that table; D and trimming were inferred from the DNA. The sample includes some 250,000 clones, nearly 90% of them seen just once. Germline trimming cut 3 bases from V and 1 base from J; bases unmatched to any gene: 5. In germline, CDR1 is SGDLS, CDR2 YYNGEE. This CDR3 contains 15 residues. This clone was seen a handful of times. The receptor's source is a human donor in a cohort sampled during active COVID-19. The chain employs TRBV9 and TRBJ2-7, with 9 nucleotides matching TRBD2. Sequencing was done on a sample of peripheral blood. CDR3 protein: CASSAGTSFSYEQYF. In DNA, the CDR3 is TGTGCCAGCAGCGCCGGGACTAGCTTTTCCTACGAGCAGTACTTC.